The 20 T cell receptor beta chains listed next were all sequenced from one sample in a study of blood T cell repertoires in COVID-19. Assay used: immunoSEQ multiplex PCR; TCRdb lists only in-frame clones, some missing. The table lists a few hundred thousand clones, 88% of them singletons. Source material: PBMCs or T cells enriched from blood (not recorded which). All receptors derive from a woman between 35 and 50 years old with acute COVID-19.

This clone has only one observation. This chain uses TRBV28 with TRBJ1-4; D gene ambiguous. Between the trimmed V and J ends, which lost 6 bases and 3 bases, there was a span of 11 bases. The CDR3 extends over 14 amino acids. Germline assignment: CDR1 MDHEN and CDR2 SYDVKM. CDR3 in DNA: TGTGCCAGCAGAGAACAGCAGCCTAATGAAAAACTGTTTTTT. It encodes CASREQQPNEKLFF.

The table lists this clone with a count of one. The rearrangement joins TRBV2 to TRBJ2-3; the match to TRBD1 covers 7 bases. Trimming cost V 6 bases and J 2 bases; bases outside gene matches: 8. The V gene's germline CDR1 is SNHLY and CDR2 FYNNEI. The CDR3 is 15 amino acids. CDR3 loop: CASSVGQAPTDTQYF. The CDR3 nucleotides read TGTGCCAGCAGCGTTGGACAGGCCCCCACAGATACGCAGTATTTT.

The chain joins TRBV30 to TRBJ2-3; TRBD2 aligns across 10 bases. This CDR3 region has 13 residues. The V gene's germline CDR1 is GTSNPN and CDR2 SVGIG (reference sequence). V lost 0 bases to trimming and J lost 7 bases; unmatched junction nucleotides: 1. The CDR3 loop reads CAWSVSGRYTQYF. The CDR3 bases are TGTGCCTGGAGTGTTAGCGGGAGGTATACGCAGTATTTT.

The chain carries TRBV19 and TRBJ2-3; TRBD2 might be the D (6 bases). Trimming shortened V by 3 bases and J by 7 bases, and 17 bases separated the two germline ends. The CDR3 has 15 amino acids. CDR1 and CDR2 (germline): LNHDA, SQIVND (reference sequence). CDR3 nucleotide sequence: TGTGCCAGTAGTATTAGCCTCGGGAGCGGAAATACGCAGTATTTT. Protein product: CASSISLGSGNTQYF.

The V gene is TRBV18, the J gene TRBJ2-1; a weak D match, TRBD2 (5 bases). Trimming left V 3 bases short and J 6 bases short, with 9 bases between. CDR1 and CDR2 (germline): KGHSH, LQKENI. The CDR3 sequence is 13 residues long. CDR3: CASSPKRGNEQFF. CDR3 nucleotide sequence: TGTGCCAGCTCACCGAAACGGGGCAATGAGCAGTTCTTC.

The V gene is TRBV7-9, the J gene TRBJ1-2; D is uncertain. Deletions cut 5 bases from V and 4 bases from J, with 14 bases between. This CDR3 contains 14 residues. Germline values: CDR1 SEHNR, CDR2 FQNEAQ (reference sequence). This CDR3 reads CASSRQQILYGYTF. CDR3 nucleotide sequence: TGTGCCAGCAGCAGGCAACAGATACTCTATGGCTACACCTTC.

For the CDR3, the DNA is TGTGCCAGCAGCACCACCAGGGACAGGGGATTCTTCGAGCAGTACTTC. Protein product: CASSTTRDRGFFEQYF. V is TRBV21-1 and J is TRBJ2-7; TRBD1 is taken as the D call from the table, unchecked against the DNA. TRBV21-1 is shown as a pseudogene. This CDR3 has 16 residues.

The V gene is TRBV27, the J gene TRBJ1-2; D not resolved. There are 13 residues in the CDR3. Per the germline V gene, CDR1 is MNHEY and CDR2 is SMNVEV (reference sequence). With 3 bases removed from V and 6 bases from J, the gap between germline ends came to 11 bases. The CDR3 nucleotides are TGTGCCAGCAGTTTTAACATTCGGGATGGCTACACCTTC. Translation gives CASSFNIRDGYTF.

This sequence joins TRBV10-3 and TRBJ1-1, with 8 positions matching TRBD1. Losses at the gene ends were 10 bases for V and 0 bases for J; bases not matched to a gene: 10. This CDR3 spans 15 amino acids. The germline V gene encodes CDR1 ENHRY and CDR2 SYGVKD. CDR3 amino acids: CATTGAAGMNTEAFF. The CDR3 region has the DNA TGTGCCACGACAGGGGCCGCGGGCATGAACACTGAAGCTTTCTTT.

This rearrangement joins TRBV3-1 (or the pseudogene TRBV3-2) to TRBJ1-5; D unresolved. Germline assignment: CDR1 LGHDT and CDR2 YNNKEL (reference sequence). The V and J ends lost 3 bases and 6 bases respectively, with 12 bases between them. CDR3 size: 14 residues. The CDR3 DNA follows: TGTGCCAGCAGCCAGTCAGGCCGGGGTCAGCCCCAGCATTTT. Its protein product is CASSQSGRGQPQHF.

V usage is TRBV6-5 and J usage is TRBJ2-2; 8 bases align to TRBD1. The CDR3 length is 15 residues. From germline, CDR1 is MNHEY and CDR2 SVGAGI. V shed 5 bases and J 1 base; nucleotides not matched to a gene: 3. DNA for the CDR3: TGTGCCAGCAGTAGACAGGGGTGGAACACCGGGGAGCTGTTTTTT. This codes for CASSRQGWNTGELFF.

V usage is TRBV2 and J usage is TRBJ2-7; D ambiguous. Germline CDR1 SNHLY, CDR2 FYNNEI. The CDR3 is 13 residues long. V lost 11 bases to trimming and J lost 5 bases, with 19 bases between them. The CDR3 DNA follows: TGTGCCGCTGGCTCTCTTGTCCCCCACGAGCAGTACTTC. This encodes CAAGSLVPHEQYF.

The chain has TRBV19 and TRBJ2-1; 7 bases agree with TRBD2. CDR3 length: 15 residues. Per germline, CDR1 LNHDA and CDR2 SQIVND (reference sequence). The V segment lost 3 bases and the J segment 7 bases; nucleotides outside the gene matches: 9. The chain's CDR3 is CASSILRTSINEQFF. In DNA form, the CDR3 reads TGTGCCAGTAGTATTCTTAGGACTAGTATTAATGAGCAGTTCTTC.

This clone came up a few times. The CDR3 protein is CASMDRSFYGYTF. The DNA for the CDR3 is TGTGCCAGCATGGACAGGTCCTTCTATGGCTACACCTTC. V gene TRBV27 combines with J gene TRBJ1-2, with 7 bases lining up with TRBD1. CDR1 is MNHEY, CDR2 SMNVEV, per germline (reference sequence). The CDR3 sequence is 13 residues long. V shed 7 bases and J 4 bases; nucleotides not matched to a gene: 6.

The chain joins TRBV15 to TRBJ2-5; D may be TRBD2 (6 bases). V shed 0 bases and J shed 5 bases, with 13 bases lying between them. The CDR3 totals 15 residues. Germline values: CDR1 LNHNV, CDR2 YYDKDF (reference sequence). The CDR3 loop is CATSRDHVGGETQYF. The CDR3 nucleotides read TGTGCCACCAGCAGAGATCACGTGGGAGGTGAGACCCAGTACTTC.

In its sample, this clone was seen a few times. The chain is built from TRBV7-9 and TRBJ2-4, with D tentatively TRBD2 (5 bases). V was shortened by 4 bases and J by 8 bases, with 12 bases between the two germline ends. The germline V gene has CDR1 SEHNR and CDR2 FQNEAQ (reference sequence). The CDR3 spans 13 residues. The CDR3 reads CASSSRGADIQYF. In nucleotides, the CDR3 is TGTGCCAGCAGCTCCCGTGGAGCGGACATTCAGTACTTC.

The chain links TRBV6-5 to TRBJ2-1, with D possibly being TRBD2 (5 bases). CDR3 length: 15 residues. V was shortened by 2 bases and J by 10 bases, with 18 bases between the two germline ends. CDR1 is MNHEY, CDR2 SVGAGI, per germline. CDR3 in amino acids: CASSYEGDPMGEQFF. The CDR3 DNA is TGTGCCAGCAGTTACGAGGGTGACCCAATGGGGGAGCAGTTCTTC.

This clone was counted a single time. The rearrangement links TRBV5-8 to TRBJ1-6; D unresolved. V was clipped by 0 bases and J by 6 bases, with 4 bases between them. The CDR3 loop spans 13 amino acids. The germline gives CDR1 SGHTS, CDR2 YDEGEE. The CDR3 DNA is TGTGCCAGCAGCTTGGACAGTAATTCACCCCTCCACTTT. It specifies CASSLDSNSPLHF.

This chain uses TRBV24-1 with TRBJ2-1; D might be TRBD2 (5 bases). The V and J ends lost 6 bases and 9 bases respectively, with 11 bases between them. Germline CDR1 reads KGHDR; CDR2 reads SFDVKD. The CDR3 covers 12 residues. The CDR3 DNA is TGTGCCACCAGTAGGTTAGGAGGTGAGCAGTTCTTC. Its translation is CATSRLGGEQFF.

The V and J genes are TRBV11-3 and TRBJ2-1; 8 bases match TRBD2. The CDR3 covers 16 residues. Per the germline V gene, CDR1 is SGHNT and CDR2 is YENEEA. J lost 5 bases, V lost 0 bases, and 6 bases had no gene match. The CDR3, as DNA: TGTGCCAGCAGCTTAGAGGGGACTAGAGACGACAATGAGCAGTTCTTC. It translates to CASSLEGTRDDNEQFF.